The 4 T cell receptor beta chains presented below share a single source sample, sequenced in a study of blood T cell repertoires in COVID-19. Sequencing was performed with immunoSEQ multiplex PCR; in TCRdb, only in-frame clones are kept and a portion is missing. The repertoire holds around 300,000 clones, with around 87% as singletons. The source material was peripheral blood. Every receptor here comes from a man over 45 with active or convalescent COVID-19.

The chain is built from TRBV19 and TRBJ1-6; tentative D call: TRBD1 (5 bases). The CDR3 is made up of 12 amino acids. Germline CDR1 and CDR2: LNHDA and SQIVND (reference sequence). CDR3 protein: CDPQALNSPLHF. The CDR3 DNA follows: TGTGACCCACAGGCCCTAAATTCACCCCTCCACTTT.

V is TRBV12-3 or TRBV12-4 and J is TRBJ1-4; no firm D call. V was cut by 3 bases and J by 7 bases, with 9 bases left in between. The CDR3 totals 13 residues. CDR3 DNA: TGTGCCAGCAGTTTGAATCTAGGTGAAAAACTGTTTTTT. Translating gives CASSLNLGEKLFF.

CDR3 sequence reads: CASTTTGQVHGYTF. Written as DNA, the CDR3 is TGTGCCAGCACAACGACGGGACAAGTTCATGGCTACACCTTC. The rearrangement uses TRBV6-5 and TRBJ1-2, with D perhaps TRBD1 (6 bases). The CDR3 has 14 amino acids. V was pared by 7 bases and J by 6 bases, with 18 bases between. Germline-derived CDR1 and CDR2 are MNHEY and SVGAGI.

The chain carries TRBV28 and TRBJ2-3; 9 nucleotides line up with TRBD1. CDR1 is MDHEN, CDR2 SYDVKM, per germline. The V gene end was trimmed by 6 bases and the J gene end by 6 bases; junction bases not matched to a gene: 4. CDR3 length equals 13 residues. CDR3 nucleotides: TGTGCCAGCAGGAGACAGGGGGATGATACGCAGTATTTT. Translated, it gives CASRRQGDDTQYF.